The sequence of this TCR beta chain was determined in a study of blood T cell repertoires in COVID-19. Original processing methods: Amplifying reference gene primers gave estimates of nucleated cell counts. TCRdb's copy holds only in-frame clones and misses some; the assay was immunoSEQ multiplex PCR. For V, J and clone size, that table is used; D and trimming come from the DNA. The data show 300,000 to 400,000 clones, approximately 86% seen once. The Seattle patients joined while their infection was active and were tracked longitudinally afterward. V was shortened by 6 bases and J by 0 bases, with 21 bases between the two germline ends. This CDR3 comprises 17 residues. Germline-derived CDR1 and CDR2 are SGHTA and FQGNSA.

This chain uses TRBV7-2 with TRBJ2-7; perhaps TRBD1 as D (5 bases). This receptor was obtained from an older woman with COVID-19, enrolled during active disease. The specimen sequenced was peripheral blood. CDR3 loop: CASSLTFGQSVSYEQYF. The CDR3 bases are TGTGCCAGCAGTTTGACATTCGGACAATCTGTCTCCTACGAGCAGTACTTC.